The sample holds a few counts of the clone carrying this T cell receptor (beta chain). What it binds is not known. The data derive from a study of blood T cells in healthy people across ages. Study-level findings and limits: TCR beta diversity tracked closely with naive T cell percentage. Naive CD4+ cell counts and diversity both ran higher in long-lived than in aged donors.

Alongside a J-beta primer mix, a sample-barcoded 5' primer served in a second PCR lasting about 7 to 11 cycles. A 12-random-nucleotide template-switch adaptor tagged each cDNA molecule. In TCRdb, the 5' RACE reads were re-called with MiXCR into one record per CDR3 protein. Of about 900,000 distinct CDR3 sequences listed, roughly 60% are singletons. Extracted total RNA amounted to at least 5.5 micrograms for each sample. The specimen was blood. This receptor was identified in a man aged 25-45 years in good health.

In DNA form, the CDR3 reads TGTGCCAGCTCACCATTGCTAGCGGATAACAATGAGCAGTTCTTC. Its translation is CASSPLLADNNEQFF. This chain links TRBV18 with TRBJ2-1; 7 bases match TRBD2. Germline V gene lookup returns CDR1 KGHSH and CDR2 LQKENI. CDR3 size: 15 residues. Trimming at V came to 2 bases and at J to 5 bases, leaving 6 bases not matched to a gene.